The clone carrying this TCR beta chain has a count of ten or more. No antigen is known for it. The germline V gene has CDR1 MGHRA and CDR2 YSYEKL. V lost 2 bases and J lost 3, with 11 bases in between. This CDR3 spans 14 amino acids. The sample is drawn from a study of T cells in Graves' hyperthyroidism and ophthalmopathy. General observations from the study: Peripheral blood also featured most of the thyroid clonotypes expanded above 0.001.

Amplified regions were TCR beta CDR3 sequences from RNA transcripts. In the first-round RT-PCR of the TCR CDR3, the HTBI primer set was used. TCRdb re-called the multiplex PCR reads through MiXCR, storing one row per CDR3 protein. The sample records 400,000 to 600,000 distinct CDR3 sequences, about 20% being singletons. This sequence joins TRBV4-1 and TRBJ2-7; D possibly corresponds to TRBD2 (6 bases). Sequencing was carried out using blood. The clonotype was recovered from a man aged 18 to 35 with Graves' hyperthyroidism. CDR3 sequence reads: CASSQTPGDYEQYF. The DNA of the CDR3 is TGCGCCAGCAGCCAAACCCCGGGGGACTACGAGCAGTACTTC.